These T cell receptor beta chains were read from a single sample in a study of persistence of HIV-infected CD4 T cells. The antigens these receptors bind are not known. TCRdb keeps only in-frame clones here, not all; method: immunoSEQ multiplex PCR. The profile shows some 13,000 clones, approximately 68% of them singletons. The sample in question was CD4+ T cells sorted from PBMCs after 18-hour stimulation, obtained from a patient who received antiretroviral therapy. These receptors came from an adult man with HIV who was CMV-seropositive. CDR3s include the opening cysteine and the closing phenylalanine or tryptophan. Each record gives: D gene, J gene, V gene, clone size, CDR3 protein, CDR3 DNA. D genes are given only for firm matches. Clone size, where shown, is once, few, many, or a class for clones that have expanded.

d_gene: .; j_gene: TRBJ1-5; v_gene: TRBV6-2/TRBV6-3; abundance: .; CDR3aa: CASSYRGARGQPQHF; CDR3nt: TGTGCCAGCAGTTATCGGGGGGCGCGGGGTCAGCCCCAGCATTTT
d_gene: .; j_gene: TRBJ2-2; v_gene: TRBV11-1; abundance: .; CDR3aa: CASSSRPKVTGELFF; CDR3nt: TGTGCCAGCAGCTCTCGACCGAAGGTGACCGGGGAGCTGTTTTTT
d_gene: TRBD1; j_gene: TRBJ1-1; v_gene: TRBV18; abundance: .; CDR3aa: CASSPHTGARAFF; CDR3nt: TGTGCCAGCTCACCACATACAGGGGCGCGTGCTTTCTTT
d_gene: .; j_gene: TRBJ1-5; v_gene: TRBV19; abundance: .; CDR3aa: CASSIQGGVINQPQHF; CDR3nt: TGTGCCAGTAGTATACAAGGAGGAGTGATCAATCAGCCCCAGCATTTT
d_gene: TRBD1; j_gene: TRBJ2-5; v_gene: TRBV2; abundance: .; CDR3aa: CASSGDRQETQYF; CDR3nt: TGTGCCAGCAGTGGGGACAGACAAGAGACCCAGTACTTC
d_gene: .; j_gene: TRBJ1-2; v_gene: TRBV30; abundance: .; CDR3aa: CAWSPKRSGYTF; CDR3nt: TGTGCCTGGAGCCCGAAGAGGAGTGGCTACACCTTC
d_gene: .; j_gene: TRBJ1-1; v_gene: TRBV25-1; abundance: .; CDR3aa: CASRGYRAFF; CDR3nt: TGTGCTAGCAGAGGGTATCGCGCTTTCTTT
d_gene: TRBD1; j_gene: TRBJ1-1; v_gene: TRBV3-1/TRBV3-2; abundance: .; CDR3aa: CASSTQPGGSTEAFF; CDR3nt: TGTGCCAGCAGCACGCAGCCAGGGGGAAGCACTGAAGCTTTCTTT
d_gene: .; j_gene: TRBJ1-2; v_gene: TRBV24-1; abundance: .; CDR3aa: CATSDDGRDWGYTF; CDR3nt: TGTGCCACCAGTGACGACGGCAGGGACTGGGGCTACACCTTC
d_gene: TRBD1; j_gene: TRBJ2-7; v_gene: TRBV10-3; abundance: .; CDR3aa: CAISSDRGGYEQYF; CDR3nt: TGTGCCATCAGTTCCGACAGGGGGGGCTACGAGCAGTACTTC
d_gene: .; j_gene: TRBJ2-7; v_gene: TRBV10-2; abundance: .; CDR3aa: CASTTGIDEQYF; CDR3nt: TGCGCCAGCACTACGGGGATCGACGAGCAGTACTTC
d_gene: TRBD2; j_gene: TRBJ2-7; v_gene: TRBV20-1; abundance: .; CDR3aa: CSASQAGREAGEQYF; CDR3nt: TGCAGTGCTAGTCAGGCCGGGAGGGAGGCTGGCGAGCAGTACTTC
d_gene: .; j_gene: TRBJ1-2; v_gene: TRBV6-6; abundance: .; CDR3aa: CASSFLAGQIYGYTF; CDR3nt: TGTGCCAGCAGTTTTTTGGCGGGACAAATCTATGGCTACACCTTC
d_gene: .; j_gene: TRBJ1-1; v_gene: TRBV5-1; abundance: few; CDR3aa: CASSSGTVSNTEAFF; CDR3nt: TGCGCCAGCAGCTCCGGGACGGTCTCGAACACTGAAGCTTTCTTT
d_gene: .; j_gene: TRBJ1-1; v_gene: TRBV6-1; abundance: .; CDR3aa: CASSEALGVNEAFF; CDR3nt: TGTGCCAGCAGTGAAGCGCTAGGGGTTAATGAAGCTTTCTTT
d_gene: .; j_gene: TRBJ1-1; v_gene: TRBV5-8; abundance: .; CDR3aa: CASSLRRTRNTEAFF; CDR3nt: TGTGCCAGCAGCTTGCGAAGGACCAGGAATACTGAAGCTTTCTTT
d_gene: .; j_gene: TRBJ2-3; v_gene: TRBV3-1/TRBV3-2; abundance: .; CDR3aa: CASSQDAGLKTDTQYF; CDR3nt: TGTGCCAGCAGCCAAGATGCGGGGCTTAAGACAGATACGCAGTATTTT
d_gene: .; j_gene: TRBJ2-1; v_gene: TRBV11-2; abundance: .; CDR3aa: CASSLDSLGSGGSYNEQFF; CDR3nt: TGTGCCAGCAGCTTAGATTCCCTCGGGAGCGGTGGCTCCTACAATGAGCAGTTCTTC
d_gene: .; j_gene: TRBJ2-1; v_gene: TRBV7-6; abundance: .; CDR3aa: CASSLISGPMDEQFF; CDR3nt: TGTGCCAGCAGCTTAATTAGCGGCCCTATGGATGAGCAGTTCTTC
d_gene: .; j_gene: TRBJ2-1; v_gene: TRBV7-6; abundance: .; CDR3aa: CASSPLLGEQFF; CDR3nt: TGTGCCAGCAGTCCCTTGCTGGGTGAGCAGTTCTTC
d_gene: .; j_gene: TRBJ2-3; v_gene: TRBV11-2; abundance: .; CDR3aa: CASSLVGSGTDTQYF; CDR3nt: TGTGCCAGCAGCTTAGTCGGATCTGGCACAGATACGCAGTATTTT
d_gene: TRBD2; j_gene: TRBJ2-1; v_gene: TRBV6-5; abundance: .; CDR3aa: CASSNLAGGREEQFF; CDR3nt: TGTGCCAGCAGTAACCTCGCGGGGGGGCGGGAGGAGCAGTTCTTC
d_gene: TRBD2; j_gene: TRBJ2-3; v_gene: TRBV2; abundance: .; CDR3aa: CASSEIPRLAGMSTDTQYF; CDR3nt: TGTGCCAGCAGTGAAATTCCAAGACTAGCGGGGATGAGCACAGATACGCAGTATTTT
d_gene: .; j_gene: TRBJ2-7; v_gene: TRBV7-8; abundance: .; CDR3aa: CASSSQGYEQYF; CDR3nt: TGTGCCAGCAGCTCACAGGGTTACGAGCAGTACTTC
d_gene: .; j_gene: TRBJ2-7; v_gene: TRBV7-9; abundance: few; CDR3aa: CASSEGIGEQYF; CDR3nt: TGTGCCAGCAGCGAAGGGATCGGCGAGCAGTACTTC
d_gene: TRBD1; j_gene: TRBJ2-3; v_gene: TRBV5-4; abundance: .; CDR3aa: CASSLGQGATDTQYF; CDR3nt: TGTGCCAGCAGCTTGGGGCAGGGGGCCACAGATACGCAGTATTTT
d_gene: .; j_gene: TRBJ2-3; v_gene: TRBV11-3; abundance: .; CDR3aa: CASSPFEGNTQYF; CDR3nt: TGTGCCAGCAGCCCCTTTGAGGGAAATACGCAGTATTTT
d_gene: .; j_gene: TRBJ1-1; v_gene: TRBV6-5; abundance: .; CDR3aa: CASSYSKGPGEAFF; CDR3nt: TGTGCCAGCAGTTACTCGAAAGGGCCGGGTGAAGCTTTCTTT
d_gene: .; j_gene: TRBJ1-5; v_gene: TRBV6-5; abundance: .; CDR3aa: CASRRLVADQPQHF; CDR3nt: TGTGCCAGCAGGCGACTGGTAGCGGATCAGCCCCAGCATTTT
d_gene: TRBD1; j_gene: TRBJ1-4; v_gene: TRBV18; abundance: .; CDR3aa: CASSSQGGLGEKLFF; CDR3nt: TGTGCCAGCTCATCACAGGGGGGGCTCGGTGAAAAACTGTTTTTT
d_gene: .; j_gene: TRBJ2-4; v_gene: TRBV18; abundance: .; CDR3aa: CASSPGGASKNIQYF; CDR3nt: TGTGCCAGCTCACCAGGGGGCGCGTCCAAAAACATTCAGTACTTC
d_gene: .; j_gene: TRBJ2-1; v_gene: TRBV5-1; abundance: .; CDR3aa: CASSVEVGNEQFF; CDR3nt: TGCGCCAGCAGCGTGGAGGTCGGCAATGAGCAGTTCTTC
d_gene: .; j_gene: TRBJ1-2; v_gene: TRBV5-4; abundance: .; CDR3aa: CASSLMGTPGYTF; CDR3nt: TGTGCCAGCAGCTTGATGGGGACCCCTGGCTACACCTTC
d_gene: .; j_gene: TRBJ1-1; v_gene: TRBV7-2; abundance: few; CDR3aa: CASSLRWNTEAFF; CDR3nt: TGTGCCAGCAGCTTACGCTGGAACACTGAAGCTTTCTTT
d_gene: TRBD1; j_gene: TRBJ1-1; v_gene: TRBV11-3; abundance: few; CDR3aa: CASSLETGTEAFF; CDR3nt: TGTGCCAGCAGCTTAGAGACAGGGACTGAAGCTTTCTTT
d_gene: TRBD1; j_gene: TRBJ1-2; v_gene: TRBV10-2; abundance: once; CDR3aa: CASSDDRVYGYTF; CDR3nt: TGCGCCAGCAGCGACGACAGGGTTTATGGCTACACCTTC